The rows below give T cell receptor beta chains drawn from one sample of a study of CD8 T cells in ankylosing spondylitis. TCRdb fed the 5' RACE reads into MiXCR, producing one record per CDR3 protein. The profile shows 750,000 to 850,000 distinct CDR3 sequences, 10% to 15% of them singletons. Sequenced material: blood, either unsorted or a sorted T cell fraction (not recorded which). The receptors derive from a male donor with ankylosing spondylitis. Each CDR3 is given with its conserved first and last residue. Fields, in order: CDR3 DNA, CDR3 protein, D gene, clone size, V gene, J gene. A D gene is named only where the DNA matches it firmly. Clone size is not always given. Where it is, it says once, few, many or a class for expanded clones.

CDR3 DNA: TGTGCCAGCAGCAGACGACAGGTTAGCTCCTACGAGCAGTACTTC; CDR3 protein: CASSRRQVSSYEQYF; D gene: -; clone size: few; V gene: TRBV14; J gene: TRBJ2-7
CDR3 DNA: TGTGCCAGCAGCTTAGTACTAGCGGGTGGTTCCTACGAGCAGTACTTC; CDR3 protein: CASSLVLAGGSYEQYF; D gene: TRBD2; clone size: few; V gene: TRBV7-2; J gene: TRBJ2-7
CDR3 DNA: TGTGCCAGCAGTTTTCTAGGGGAGCCCACGACCCAGTACTTC; CDR3 protein: CASSFLGEPTTQYF; D gene: -; clone size: -; V gene: TRBV28; J gene: TRBJ2-5
CDR3 DNA: TGTGCCAGCAGTTTCCACGACAGGCACTATGGCTACACCTTC; CDR3 protein: CASSFHDRHYGYTF; D gene: -; clone size: -; V gene: TRBV6-5; J gene: TRBJ1-2
CDR3 DNA: TGCAGTGCTAGTCTAGCGGCCCGCACAGATACGCAGTATTTT; CDR3 protein: CSASLAARTDTQYF; D gene: TRBD2; clone size: few; V gene: TRBV20-1; J gene: TRBJ2-3
CDR3 DNA: TGTGCCATCAAAAGACAGGGTTCAAACGACGAGCTGTACTTC; CDR3 protein: CAIKRQGSNDELYF; D gene: TRBD1; clone size: -; V gene: TRBV10-3; J gene: TRBJ2-7
CDR3 DNA: TGTGCCAGCTCACCACCGGTCGTCTACGGACAAGAGACCCAGTACTTC; CDR3 protein: CASSPPVVYGQETQYF; D gene: -; clone size: many; V gene: TRBV18; J gene: TRBJ2-5
CDR3 DNA: TGTGCCAGCCATGAAGTGATGGGGGAGAACTATGGCTACACCTTC; CDR3 protein: CASHEVMGENYGYTF; D gene: -; clone size: many; V gene: TRBV6-1; J gene: TRBJ1-2
CDR3 DNA: TGTGCCAGCAGCTTATTCGGGGGAGCCGCTTACAATGAGCAGTTCTTC; CDR3 protein: CASSLFGGAAYNEQFF; D gene: -; clone size: few; V gene: TRBV7-9; J gene: TRBJ2-1
CDR3 DNA: TGTGCCACCAGTGAGGCGGGAGGTAGGGATACGCAGTATTTT; CDR3 protein: CATSEAGGRDTQYF; D gene: TRBD2; clone size: -; V gene: TRBV24-1; J gene: TRBJ2-3
CDR3 DNA: TGTGCCAGCAGTGATTGGTCAGGGAGCTCCTACGAGCAGTACTTC; CDR3 protein: CASSDWSGSSYEQYF; D gene: -; clone size: many; V gene: TRBV2; J gene: TRBJ2-7
CDR3 DNA: TGCAGCGTTGAAAAATCTTTGGACGTAACAGATACGCAGTATTTT; CDR3 protein: CSVEKSLDVTDTQYF; D gene: -; clone size: -; V gene: TRBV29-1; J gene: TRBJ2-3
CDR3 DNA: TGCGCCAGCAGCCTAGAGGGGAGGGGGCCCACAGATACGCAGTATTTT; CDR3 protein: CASSLEGRGPTDTQYF; D gene: -; clone size: few; V gene: TRBV4-3; J gene: TRBJ2-3
CDR3 DNA: TGTGCCAGCAGCTTGGCGGGAGGGCCGGAAGAGACCCAGTACTTC; CDR3 protein: CASSLAGGPEETQYF; D gene: TRBD2; clone size: few; V gene: TRBV7-2; J gene: TRBJ2-5
CDR3 DNA: TGCGCCAGCAGCTCCTACAGGGGTAGGAGTGGGAACACTGAAGCTTTCTTT; CDR3 protein: CASSSYRGRSGNTEAFF; D gene: TRBD1; clone size: -; V gene: TRBV5-1; J gene: TRBJ1-1
CDR3 DNA: TGCAGTGCTAGGATGGGGACAGGGGCCCCCGAAGCTTTCTTT; CDR3 protein: CSARMGTGAPEAFF; D gene: TRBD1; clone size: many; V gene: TRBV20-1; J gene: TRBJ1-1
CDR3 DNA: TGTGCCAGCAGTTATGACTTGAACACTGAAGCTTTCTTT; CDR3 protein: CASSYDLNTEAFF; D gene: -; clone size: many; V gene: TRBV6-5; J gene: TRBJ1-1
CDR3 DNA: TGTGCTAGTGGTTTGCTAAACGGCGGGGGACTAGCGGGAAACGAGCAGTACTTC; CDR3 protein: CASGLLNGGGLAGNEQYF; D gene: TRBD2; clone size: few; V gene: TRBV12-5; J gene: TRBJ2-7
CDR3 DNA: TGTGCCAGCAGCGTAGGGACTAGCGGCTACGAGCAGTACTTC; CDR3 protein: CASSVGTSGYEQYF; D gene: TRBD2; clone size: -; V gene: TRBV9; J gene: TRBJ2-7
CDR3 DNA: TGCGCCAGCTCCGGGACTAGCGGGAACGAGCAGTACTTC; CDR3 protein: CASSGTSGNEQYF; D gene: TRBD2; clone size: few; V gene: TRBV5-1; J gene: TRBJ2-7
CDR3 DNA: TGTGCCAGCAGCGTAGCGTTGGGACCCCCATCCAATGAGCAGTTCTTC; CDR3 protein: CASSVALGPPSNEQFF; D gene: -; clone size: -; V gene: TRBV9; J gene: TRBJ2-1
CDR3 DNA: TGCGCCAGCGGCCCCGACTGGGGGAACACTGAAGCTTTCTTT; CDR3 protein: CASGPDWGNTEAFF; D gene: -; clone size: -; V gene: TRBV5-1; J gene: TRBJ1-1
CDR3 DNA: TGTGCCAGCAGCTTTTCGTCACTTGGCTACACCTTC; CDR3 protein: CASSFSSLGYTF; D gene: -; clone size: many; V gene: TRBV7-2; J gene: TRBJ1-2
CDR3 DNA: TGTGCCAGCTCACCAGATACCTCGGGGGTCACTGAAGCTTTCTTT; CDR3 protein: CASSPDTSGVTEAFF; D gene: -; clone size: -; V gene: TRBV18; J gene: TRBJ1-1
CDR3 DNA: TGTGCCAGCAGCGACGGGGGGGTCGGCATTCAGTACTTC; CDR3 protein: CASSDGGVGIQYF; D gene: TRBD2; clone size: -; V gene: TRBV2; J gene: TRBJ2-4
CDR3 DNA: TGTGCCAGCAGCTCGCGCGGGAACGAGCAGTTCTTC; CDR3 protein: CASSSRGNEQFF; D gene: -; clone size: many; V gene: TRBV12-3/TRBV12-4; J gene: TRBJ2-1
CDR3 DNA: TGTGCCAGCAGCCCGCAGGGTAGCGGGGGGGAGACCCAGTACTTC; CDR3 protein: CASSPQGSGGETQYF; D gene: TRBD2; clone size: few; V gene: TRBV7-2; J gene: TRBJ2-5
CDR3 DNA: TGCAGTGCTCGACGGACAGGGGGAGAGCCCCAGCATTTT; CDR3 protein: CSARRTGGEPQHF; D gene: TRBD1; clone size: many; V gene: TRBV20-1; J gene: TRBJ1-5
CDR3 DNA: TGCAGCGTTGATGGGCAGTATTTT; CDR3 protein: CSVDGQYF; D gene: -; clone size: many; V gene: TRBV29-1; J gene: TRBJ2-3
CDR3 DNA: TGTGCCAGCAGCGTCGGACTAGCGGGCATCTACGAGCAGTACTTC; CDR3 protein: CASSVGLAGIYEQYF; D gene: TRBD2; clone size: many; V gene: TRBV6-1; J gene: TRBJ2-7
CDR3 DNA: TGCGCCAGCAGCTTGAGCTCTCCCAGGAGTTCACCCCTCCACTTT; CDR3 protein: CASSLSSPRSSPLHF; D gene: -; clone size: many; V gene: TRBV5-1; J gene: TRBJ1-6
CDR3 DNA: TGCAGTGCTAGGGTACTAGCCAATGAGCAGTTCTTC; CDR3 protein: CSARVLANEQFF; D gene: -; clone size: -; V gene: TRBV20-1; J gene: TRBJ2-1
CDR3 DNA: TGTGCCAGCAGCCTAGACCAGGCTGGGGCCAACGTCCTGACTTTC; CDR3 protein: CASSLDQAGANVLTF; D gene: -; clone size: few; V gene: TRBV4-2; J gene: TRBJ2-6
CDR3 DNA: TGTGCCAGTAGAGATGTCCGGACTAGCGTTCGCAATGAGCAGTTCTTC; CDR3 protein: CASRDVRTSVRNEQFF; D gene: TRBD2; clone size: few; V gene: TRBV19; J gene: TRBJ2-1
CDR3 DNA: TGTGCCAGCAGGTCCGGACAGGGGCTGGGCTACACCTTC; CDR3 protein: CASRSGQGLGYTF; D gene: TRBD1; clone size: few; V gene: TRBV5-6; J gene: TRBJ1-2
CDR3 DNA: TGTGCCAGCAGTTTAGCCTACGGGGGGCAGTACTTC; CDR3 protein: CASSLAYGGQYF; D gene: -; clone size: -; V gene: TRBV27; J gene: TRBJ2-7
CDR3 DNA: TGTGCCACCAGCGCCGGGGACCGGCCCGTGAGGACCATATATTTT; CDR3 protein: CATSAGDRPVRTIYF; D gene: -; clone size: few; V gene: TRBV15; J gene: TRBJ1-3
CDR3 DNA: TGTGCCACCAGCCCTCAGGGGTACCAAGAGACCCAGTACTTC; CDR3 protein: CATSPQGYQETQYF; D gene: -; clone size: few; V gene: TRBV15; J gene: TRBJ2-5
CDR3 DNA: TGTGCCAGCAGCTTGAGGCTGGAGGATTCACCCCTCCACTTT; CDR3 protein: CASSLRLEDSPLHF; D gene: -; clone size: -; V gene: TRBV5-5; J gene: TRBJ1-6